A selection of T cell receptor beta chains follows, all from one sample in a study of cytomegalovirus exposure and HLA in healthy donors. Repertoires were generated with immunoSEQ multiplex PCR, while TCRdb's copy carries only in-frame clones and drops some. The sample lists roughly 200,000 clones, roughly four fifths seen once, with 1.9% in the top ten. The material sequenced was PBMCs. The receptors originated from a man younger than 40 in good health and CMV-seronegative. Each CDR3 is given with its conserved first and last residue. The D gene is left open where the match is weak.

J	D	length	V	CDR3	DNA
TRBJ2-7	TRBD1	15	TRBV5-6	CASSFLDRDNSEQYF	TGTGCCAGCAGCTTTTTGGACAGGGATAACTCCGAGCAGTACTTC
TRBJ2-1	TRBD2	17	TRBV4-1	CASSQTGTSGSYNEQFF	TGCGCCAGCAGCCAAACCGGGACTAGCGGGAGTTACAATGAGCAGTTCTTC
TRBJ2-7	TRBD2	13	TRBV19	CASSIEPSGRQYF	TGTGCCAGTAGTATAGAGCCTAGCGGGAGACAGTACTTC
TRBJ1-5	TRBD1	14	TRBV15	CATSSNRGHQPQHF	TGTGCCACCAGCAGTAACAGGGGGCATCAGCCCCAGCATTTT
TRBJ2-2	-	15	TRBV6-6	CASSYVLPNTGELFF	TGTGCCAGCAGTTACGTACTACCAAACACCGGGGAGCTGTTTTTT
TRBJ2-7	TRBD1	13	TRBV30	CAWSATGIYEQYF	TGTGCCTGGAGTGCGACAGGGATTTACGAGCAGTACTTC
TRBJ2-2	TRBD1	14	TRBV6-5	CASRPGTGTGELFF	TGTGCCAGCAGACCCGGGACAGGGACCGGGGAGCTGTTTTTT
TRBJ1-3	-	16	TRBV19	CASSIGTPNSGNTIYF	TGTGCCAGTAGTATAGGGACACCGAACTCTGGAAACACCATATATTTT
TRBJ2-5	-	13	TRBV5-4	CASSLERQETQYF	TGTGCCAGCAGCTTGGAGCGACAAGAGACCCAGTACTTC
TRBJ2-1	TRBD2	16	TRBV15	CATSRDPSGSANEQFF	TGTGCCACCAGCAGAGATCCCAGCGGGAGTGCGAATGAGCAGTTCTTC